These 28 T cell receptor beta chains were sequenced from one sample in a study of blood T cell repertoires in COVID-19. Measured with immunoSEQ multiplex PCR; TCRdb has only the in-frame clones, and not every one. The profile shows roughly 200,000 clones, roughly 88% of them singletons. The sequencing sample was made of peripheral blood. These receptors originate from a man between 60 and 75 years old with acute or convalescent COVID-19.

The CDR3 region is CASSLDRRRAPTYEQYF. The CDR3 region has the DNA TGTGCCAGCAGCTTAGATCGGCGCAGGGCTCCGACCTACGAGCAGTACTTC. The V and J genes are TRBV11-2 and TRBJ2-7, with D perhaps matching TRBD1 (5 bases). The CDR3 consists of 17 residues. Trimming took off 0 bases at V and 2 bases at J, with 17 bases between the two ends. Germline values: CDR1 SGHAT, CDR2 FQNNGV.

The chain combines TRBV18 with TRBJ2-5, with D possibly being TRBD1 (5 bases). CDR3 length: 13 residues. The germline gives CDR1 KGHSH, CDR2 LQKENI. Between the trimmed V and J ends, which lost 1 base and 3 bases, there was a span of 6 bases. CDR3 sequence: CASSPRREETQYF. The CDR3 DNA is TGTGCCAGCTCACCACGCAGGGAAGAGACCCAGTACTTC.

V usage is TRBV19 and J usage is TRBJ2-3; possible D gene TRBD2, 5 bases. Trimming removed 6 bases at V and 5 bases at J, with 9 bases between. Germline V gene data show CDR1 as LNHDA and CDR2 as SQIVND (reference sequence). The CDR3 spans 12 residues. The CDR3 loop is CASSFGGDTQYF. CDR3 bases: TGTGCCAGTAGCTTCGGAGGAGATACGCAGTATTTT.

CDR3 coding DNA: TGTGCCAGCAGGACCAGGGGCGGATTCGACGAGCAGTACTTC. Its protein is CASRTRGGFDEQYF. The chain employs TRBV28 and TRBJ2-7, with a weak D call TRBD1 (6 bases). Germline lookup yields CDR1 MDHEN and CDR2 SYDVKM. V lost 6 bases and J 5 bases, leaving 17 bases between the germline ends. The CDR3 length is 14 residues.

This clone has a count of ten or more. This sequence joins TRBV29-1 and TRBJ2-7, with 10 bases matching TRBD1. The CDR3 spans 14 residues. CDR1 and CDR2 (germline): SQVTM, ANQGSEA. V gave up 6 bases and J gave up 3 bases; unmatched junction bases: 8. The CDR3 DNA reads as TGCAGCGTGGCTTCATGGGACAGGGGCTACGAGCAGTACTTC. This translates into CSVASWDRGYEQYF.

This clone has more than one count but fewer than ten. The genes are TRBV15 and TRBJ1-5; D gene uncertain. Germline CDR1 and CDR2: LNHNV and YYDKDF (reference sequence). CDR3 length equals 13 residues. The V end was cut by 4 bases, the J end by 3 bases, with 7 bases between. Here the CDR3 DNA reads TGTGCCACCAGCACGCGATACAATCAGCCCCAGCATTTT. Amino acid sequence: CATSTRYNQPQHF.

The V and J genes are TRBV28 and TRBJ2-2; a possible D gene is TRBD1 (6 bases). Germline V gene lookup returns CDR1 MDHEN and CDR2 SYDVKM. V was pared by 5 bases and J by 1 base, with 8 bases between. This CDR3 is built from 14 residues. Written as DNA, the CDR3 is TGTGCCAGCAGTGCAGGGGTGAACACCGGGGAGCTGTTTTTT. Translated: CASSAGVNTGELFF.

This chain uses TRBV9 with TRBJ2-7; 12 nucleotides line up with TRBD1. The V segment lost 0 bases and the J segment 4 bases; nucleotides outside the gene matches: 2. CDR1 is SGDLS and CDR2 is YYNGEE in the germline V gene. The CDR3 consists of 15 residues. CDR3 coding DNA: TGTGCCAGCAGCGTAGGGGACAGGGGGCTTTACGAGCAGTACTTC. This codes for CASSVGDRGLYEQYF.

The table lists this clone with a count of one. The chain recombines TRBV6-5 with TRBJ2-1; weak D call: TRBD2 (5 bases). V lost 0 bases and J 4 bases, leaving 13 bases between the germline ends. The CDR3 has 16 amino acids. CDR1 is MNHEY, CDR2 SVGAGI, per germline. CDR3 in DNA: TGTGCCAGCAGTTACTCGACGGGGATGAAGTACAATGAGCAGTTCTTC. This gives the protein CASSYSTGMKYNEQFF.

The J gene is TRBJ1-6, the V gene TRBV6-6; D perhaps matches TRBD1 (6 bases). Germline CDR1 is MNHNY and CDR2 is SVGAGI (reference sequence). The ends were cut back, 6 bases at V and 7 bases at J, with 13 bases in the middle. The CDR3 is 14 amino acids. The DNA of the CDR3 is TGTGCCAGCAGGACGGAACAGGGCAATTCACCCCTCCACTTT. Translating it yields CASRTEQGNSPLHF.

Here the CDR3 reads CASSPFVGQLANYEQYF. DNA for the CDR3: TGTGCCAGCAGCCCTTTCGTTGGGCAGCTTGCGAACTACGAGCAGTACTTC. The genes are TRBV5-8 and TRBJ2-7; D gene uncertain. The V and J ends lost 4 bases and 3 bases respectively, with 23 bases between them. The CDR3 spans 17 residues. CDR1 and CDR2 from the germline V gene are SGHTS and YDEGEE.

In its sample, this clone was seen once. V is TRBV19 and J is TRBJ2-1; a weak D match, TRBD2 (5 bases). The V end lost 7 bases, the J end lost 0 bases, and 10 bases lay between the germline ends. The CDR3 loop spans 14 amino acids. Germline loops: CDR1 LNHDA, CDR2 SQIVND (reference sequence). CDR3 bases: TGTGCCAGTAAAACAGAGGGCTCCTACAATGAGCAGTTCTTC. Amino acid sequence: CASKTEGSYNEQFF.

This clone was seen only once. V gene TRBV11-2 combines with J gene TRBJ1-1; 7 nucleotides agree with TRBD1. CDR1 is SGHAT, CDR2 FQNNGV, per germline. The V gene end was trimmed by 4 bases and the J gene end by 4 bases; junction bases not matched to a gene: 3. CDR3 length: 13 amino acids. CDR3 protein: CASSSPGGTEAFF. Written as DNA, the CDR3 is TGTGCCAGCAGCTCCCCAGGGGGCACTGAAGCTTTCTTT. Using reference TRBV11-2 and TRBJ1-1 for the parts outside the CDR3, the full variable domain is EAGVAQSPRYKIIEKRQSVAFWCNPISGHATLYWYQQILGQGPKLLIQFQNNGVVDDSQLPKDRFSAERLKGVDSTLKIQPAKLEDSAVYLCASSSPGGTEAFFGQGTRLTVV.

The CDR3 is CASSEYGGGNEKLFF. CDR3 in DNA: TGTGCCAGCAGTGAATACGGCGGGGGAAATGAAAAACTGTTTTTT. The chain couples TRBV2 to TRBJ1-4; D is possibly TRBD1 (5 bases). Germline assignment: CDR1 SNHLY and CDR2 FYNNEI. The CDR3 loop spans 15 amino acids. The V end lost 2 bases, the J end lost 5 bases, and 12 bases lay between the germline ends.

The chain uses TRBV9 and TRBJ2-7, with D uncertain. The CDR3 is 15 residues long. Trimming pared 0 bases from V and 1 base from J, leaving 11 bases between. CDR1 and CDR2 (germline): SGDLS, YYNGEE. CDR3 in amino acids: CASSVAGGQSYEQYF. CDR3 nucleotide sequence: TGTGCCAGCAGCGTAGCTGGCGGCCAATCCTACGAGCAGTACTTC.

CDR3: CASSPLVTNSGANVLTF. The CDR3 DNA sequence: TGTGCCAGCTCACCACTTGTGACAAACTCTGGGGCCAACGTCCTGACTTTC. The gene calls are TRBV18 and TRBJ2-6; no reliable D call. CDR3 size: 17 residues. V shed 1 base and J shed 0 bases, with 10 bases lying between them. Germline lookup yields CDR1 KGHSH and CDR2 LQKENI.

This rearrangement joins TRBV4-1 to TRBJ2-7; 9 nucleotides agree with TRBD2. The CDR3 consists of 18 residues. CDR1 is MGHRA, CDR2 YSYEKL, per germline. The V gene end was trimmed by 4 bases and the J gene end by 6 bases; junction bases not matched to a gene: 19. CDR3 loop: CASSPEVAGVIAGTEQYF. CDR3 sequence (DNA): TGCGCCAGCAGCCCTGAAGTAGCGGGAGTGATTGCCGGGACCGAGCAGTACTTC.

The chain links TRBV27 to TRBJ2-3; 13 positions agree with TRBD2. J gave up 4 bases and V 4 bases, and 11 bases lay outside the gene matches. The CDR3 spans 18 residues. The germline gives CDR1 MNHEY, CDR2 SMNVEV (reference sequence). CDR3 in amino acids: CASSSRLAGGGPPDTQYF. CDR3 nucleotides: TGTGCCAGCAGTTCCAGACTAGCGGGAGGAGGGCCCCCAGATACGCAGTATTTT.

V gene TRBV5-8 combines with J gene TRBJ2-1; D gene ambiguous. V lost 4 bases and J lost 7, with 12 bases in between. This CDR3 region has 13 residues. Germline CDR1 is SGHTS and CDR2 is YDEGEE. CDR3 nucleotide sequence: TGTGCCAGCAGCCCAGTCCCGTGGAATGAGCAGTTCTTC. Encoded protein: CASSPVPWNEQFF. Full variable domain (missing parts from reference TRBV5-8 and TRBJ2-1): EAGVTQSPTHLIKTRGQQATLRCSPISGHTSVYWYQQALGLGLQFLLWYDEGEERNRGNFPPRFSGRQFPNYSSELNVNALELEDSALYLCASSPVPWNEQFFGPGTRLTVL.

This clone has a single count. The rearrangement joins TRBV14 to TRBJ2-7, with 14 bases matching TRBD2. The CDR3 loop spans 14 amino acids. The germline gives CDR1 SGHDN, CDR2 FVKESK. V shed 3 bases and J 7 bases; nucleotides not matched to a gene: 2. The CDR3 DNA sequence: TGTGCCAGCAGCCAGGGGACTAGCGGGAGAGAGCAGTACTTC. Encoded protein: CASSQGTSGREQYF.

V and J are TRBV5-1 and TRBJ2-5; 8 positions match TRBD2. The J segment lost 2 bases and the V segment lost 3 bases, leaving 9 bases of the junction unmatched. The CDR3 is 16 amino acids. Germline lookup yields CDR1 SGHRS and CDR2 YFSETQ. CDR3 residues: CASSYTSGLGQETQYF. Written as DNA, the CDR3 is TGCGCCAGCAGCTATACGTCGGGACTAGGGCAAGAGACCCAGTACTTC.

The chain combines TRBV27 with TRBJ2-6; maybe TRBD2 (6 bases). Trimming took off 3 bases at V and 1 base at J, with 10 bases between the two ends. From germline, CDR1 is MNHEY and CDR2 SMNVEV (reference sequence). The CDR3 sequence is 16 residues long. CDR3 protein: CASSFLAGSGANVLTF. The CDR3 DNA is TGTGCCAGCAGTTTCTTGGCGGGGTCTGGGGCCAACGTCCTGACTTTC.

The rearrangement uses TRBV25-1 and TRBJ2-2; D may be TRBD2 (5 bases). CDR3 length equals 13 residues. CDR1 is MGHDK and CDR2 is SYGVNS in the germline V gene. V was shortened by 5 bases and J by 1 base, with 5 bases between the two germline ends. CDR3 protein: CASSRGNTGELFF. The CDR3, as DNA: TGTGCCAGCAGTCGGGGGAACACCGGGGAGCTGTTTTTT.

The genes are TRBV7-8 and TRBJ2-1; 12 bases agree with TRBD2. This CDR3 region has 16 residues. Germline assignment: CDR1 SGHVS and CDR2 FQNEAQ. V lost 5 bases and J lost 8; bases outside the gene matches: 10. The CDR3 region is CASSQLTSGRYYEQFF. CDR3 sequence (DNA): TGTGCCAGCAGCCAACTAACTAGCGGGAGGTACTATGAGCAGTTCTTC.

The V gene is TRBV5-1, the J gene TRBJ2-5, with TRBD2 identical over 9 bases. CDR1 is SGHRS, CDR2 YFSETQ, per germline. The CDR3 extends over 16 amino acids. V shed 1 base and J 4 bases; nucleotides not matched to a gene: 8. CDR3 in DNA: TGCGCCAGCAGCTTGCAATCTAGCGGGATAGGAGAGACCCAGTACTTC. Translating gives CASSLQSSGIGETQYF. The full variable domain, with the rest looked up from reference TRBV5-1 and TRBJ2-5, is KAGVTQTPRYLIKTRGQQVTLSCSPISGHRSVSWYQQTPGQGLQFLFEYFSETQRNKGNFPGRFSGRQFSNSRSEMNVSTLELGDSALYLCASSLQSSGIGETQYFGPGTRLLVL.

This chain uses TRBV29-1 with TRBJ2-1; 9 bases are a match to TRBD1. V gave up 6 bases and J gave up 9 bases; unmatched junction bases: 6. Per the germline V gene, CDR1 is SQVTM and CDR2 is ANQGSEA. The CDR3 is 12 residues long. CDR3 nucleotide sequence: TGCAGCGTGGCCGGGACAGGGATTGAGCAGTTCTTC. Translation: CSVAGTGIEQFF.

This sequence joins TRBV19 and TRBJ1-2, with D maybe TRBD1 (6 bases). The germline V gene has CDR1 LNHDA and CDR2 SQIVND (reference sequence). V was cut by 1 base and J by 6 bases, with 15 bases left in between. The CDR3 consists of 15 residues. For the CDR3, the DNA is TGTGCCAGTAGTATAGTCACAGGGTCGGGCCATGGCTACACCTTC. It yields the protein CASSIVTGSGHGYTF.

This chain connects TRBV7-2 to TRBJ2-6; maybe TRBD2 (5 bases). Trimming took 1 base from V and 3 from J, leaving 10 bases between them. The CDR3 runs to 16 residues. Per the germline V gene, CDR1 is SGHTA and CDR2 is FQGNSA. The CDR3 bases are TGTGCCAGCAGCTTAGTCCGGGGAAGTGGGGCCAACGTCCTGACTTTC. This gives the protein CASSLVRGSGANVLTF.